The next 19 T cell receptor beta chains were all read from a single sample in a study of blood T cell repertoires in COVID-19. Generated by immunoSEQ multiplex PCR, the TCRdb table keeps only in-frame clones and is missing some. The data contain under 250,000 clones, approximately 91% of them seen just once; the ten biggest clones take up roughly a sixth. The material sequenced was peripheral blood. These receptors came from a man aged 50 to 59 with COVID-19, enrolled during active disease.

The J gene is TRBJ2-2, the V gene TRBV15, with 10 bases identical to TRBD1. Trimming took 3 bases from V and 5 from J; bases not matched to a gene: 9. This CDR3 has 17 residues. CDR1 LNHNV and CDR2 YYDKDF come from the germline V gene (reference sequence). DNA of the CDR3: TGTGCCACCAGCAGCCGCGACAGGGGGCGGGCGACCGGGGAGCTGTTTTTT. It codes for CATSSRDRGRATGELFF.

This clone has more than one count but fewer than ten. The chain uses TRBV9 and TRBJ2-1; 10 bases are a match to TRBD2. CDR1 and CDR2 from the germline V gene are SGDLS and YYNGEE. With 0 bases clipped from V and 4 bases from J, the junction kept 7 bases outside the gene matches. This CDR3 spans 17 amino acids. The CDR3: CASSVGWTSGQYNEQFF. The CDR3 DNA reads TGTGCCAGCAGCGTAGGGTGGACTAGCGGCCAATACAATGAGCAGTTCTTC.

This rearrangement joins TRBV19 to TRBJ1-2; 8 bases are shared with TRBD1. Germline CDR1 reads LNHDA; CDR2 reads SQIVND (reference sequence). The trim removed 6 bases at V and 6 bases at J, leaving 18 bases unmatched. This CDR3 spans 17 amino acids. CDR3 sequence reads: CASRAIGDRGSLDGYTF. The CDR3 region has the DNA TGTGCCAGTAGAGCCATTGGAGACAGGGGATCCCTGGATGGCTACACCTTC.

In its sample, this clone was seen a few times. The CDR3 bases are TGCGCCAGCAGCTTGAGGGGCACATCGGATGAAAAACTGTTTTTT. Translating gives CASSLRGTSDEKLFF. The chain couples TRBV5-1 to TRBJ1-4; maybe TRBD1 (5 bases). Germline CDR1 and CDR2: SGHRS and YFSETQ. CDR3 length equals 15 residues. V dropped 1 base and J dropped 6 bases, with 13 bases sitting between them.

This CDR3 reads CSVAGLTGWADTQYF. CDR3 coding DNA: TGCAGCGTTGCTGGTCTGACAGGGTGGGCAGATACGCAGTATTTT. The V gene is TRBV29-1, the J gene TRBJ2-3; TRBD1 aligns across 7 bases. CDR3 size: 15 residues. V lost 4 bases and J lost 4; bases outside the gene matches: 11. The germline V gene encodes CDR1 SQVTM and CDR2 ANQGSEA.

This chain uses TRBV9 with TRBJ1-3; possibly TRBD1 for D (5 bases). Germline values: CDR1 SGDLS, CDR2 YYNGEE. This CDR3 region has 15 residues. Trimming took off 0 bases at V and 4 bases at J, with 11 bases between the two ends. The CDR3 DNA reads as TGTGCCAGCAGCGTAGGGGGCCAAGCAGGAAACACCATATATTTT. This codes for CASSVGGQAGNTIYF. The full variable domain, with the rest looked up from reference TRBV9 and TRBJ1-3, is DSGVTQTPKHLITATGQRVTLRCSPRSGDLSVYWYQQSLDQGLQFLIQYYNGEERAKGNILERFSAQQFPDLHSELNLSSLELGDSALYFCASSVGGQAGNTIYFGEGSWLTVV.

This sequence joins TRBV4-3 and TRBJ1-4, with D uncertain. The CDR3 is made up of 17 amino acids. Germline-derived CDR1 and CDR2 are LGHNA and YSLEER. Trimming shortened V by 0 bases and J by 4 bases, and 15 bases separated the two germline ends. CDR3 nucleotide sequence: TGCGCCAGCAGCCAAGATGTAGCGTTGGGTGGTAATGAAAAACTGTTTTTT. It codes for CASSQDVALGGNEKLFF.

This sequence joins TRBV18 and TRBJ1-1; 8 bases map to TRBD1. The V gene's germline CDR1 is KGHSH and CDR2 LQKENI. This CDR3 is built from 16 residues. V trimming: 1 base; J trimming: 4 bases; junction bases outside the gene matches: 8. CDR3 protein: CASSPQTGAHSTEAFF. In DNA, the CDR3 is TGTGCCAGCTCACCACAGACAGGGGCTCATAGCACTGAAGCTTTCTTT.

The chain joins TRBV18 to TRBJ1-2; a possible D gene is TRBD1 (5 bases). The germline V gene has CDR1 KGHSH and CDR2 LQKENI. V lost 3 bases and J lost 6, with 29 bases in between. The CDR3 extends over 19 amino acids. CDR3 coding DNA: TGTGCCAGCTCACCCGGGGCGGGGTTTAATTCGCAGGGCAACGATGGCTACACCTTC. Translated, it gives CASSPGAGFNSQGNDGYTF.

The sample holds a few counts of this clone. The chain recombines TRBV19 with TRBJ2-1; perhaps TRBD2 as D (6 bases). The V gene lost 3 bases and the J gene lost 9 bases, with 9 bases spanning the gap. The V gene's germline CDR1 is LNHDA and CDR2 SQIVND (reference sequence). The CDR3 spans 12 residues. The CDR3 region is CASSMSGSEQFF. The CDR3 DNA sequence: TGTGCCAGTAGTATGTCCGGGAGTGAGCAGTTCTTC.

The gene calls are TRBV25-1 and TRBJ2-7, with D perhaps matching TRBD1 (5 bases). V dropped 1 base and J dropped 6 bases, with 13 bases sitting between them. The CDR3 spans 14 residues. Per germline, CDR1 MGHDK and CDR2 SYGVNS. In nucleotides, the CDR3 is TGTGCCAGCAGTGAATTCGCGTCAGGGTCCGAGCAGTACTTC. Translating it yields CASSEFASGSEQYF.

The gene calls are TRBV16 and TRBJ1-2; no clear D gene. The CDR3 consists of 15 residues. The germline V gene has CDR1 KGHSY and CDR2 FQNENV. The V gene lost 0 bases and the J gene lost 0 bases, with 8 bases spanning the gap. CDR3 sequence (DNA): TGTGCCAGCAGCCAATCCCAGGTCCCTAACTATGGCTACACCTTC. It encodes CASSQSQVPNYGYTF.

The J gene is TRBJ2-3, the V gene TRBV11-2, with D possibly TRBD1 on 6 matching bases. The CDR3 length is 15 residues. Germline V CDR1 and CDR2: SGHAT, FQNNGV. V dropped 1 base and J dropped 0 bases, with 8 bases sitting between them. CDR3 sequence reads: CASSLVQGSTDTQYF. In DNA form, the CDR3 reads TGTGCCAGCAGCTTAGTCCAGGGGAGCACAGATACGCAGTATTTT. Complete variable domain (other parts from reference TRBV11-2 and TRBJ2-3): EAGVAQSPRYKIIEKRQSVAFWCNPISGHATLYWYQQILGQGPKLLIQFQNNGVVDDSQLPKDRFSAERLKGVDSTLKIQPAKLEDSAVYLCASSLVQGSTDTQYFGPGTRLTVL.

V gene TRBV7-9 combines with J gene TRBJ1-1; TRBD1 aligns across 7 bases. The CDR3 consists of 13 residues. Germline V gene data show CDR1 as SEHNR and CDR2 as FQNEAQ (reference sequence). V lost 8 bases to trimming and J lost 3 bases; unmatched junction nucleotides: 6. The CDR3 loop is CASSTGVDTEAFF. The CDR3 bases are TGTGCCAGCTCTACAGGGGTGGACACTGAAGCTTTCTTT.

The chain links TRBV24-1 to TRBJ2-1, with 9 bases aligning to TRBD1. Germline V lookup: CDR1 KGHDR, CDR2 SFDVKD. The V and J ends lost 3 bases and 1 base, in that order; junction bases with no gene match: 6. There are 17 residues in the CDR3. The CDR3 coding sequence is TGTGCCACCAGTGATAGTGGACAGGGGCGATCCTACAATGAGCAGTTCTTC. It encodes CATSDSGQGRSYNEQFF.

The V and J genes are TRBV28 and TRBJ1-4; D is possibly TRBD1 (6 bases). The germline V and J ends were trimmed by 6 bases and 3 bases, with 14 bases remaining between them. The CDR3 length is 15 residues. Germline lookup yields CDR1 MDHEN and CDR2 SYDVKM. The CDR3 DNA reads as TGTGCCAGCAGCACCTTGGGGGCAGCTAATGAAAAACTGTTTTTT. This codes for CASSTLGAANEKLFF.

This sequence joins TRBV6-5 and TRBJ1-2, with 7 bases that match TRBD1. The CDR3 spans 13 residues. CDR1 MNHEY and CDR2 SVGAGI come from the germline V gene. V lost 1 base and J lost 6; bases outside the gene matches: 2. CDR3 region: CASSYLQGDGYTF. The CDR3 DNA reads as TGTGCCAGCAGTTACTTGCAGGGGGATGGCTACACCTTC.

The chain couples TRBV18 to TRBJ1-2, with 9 nucleotides matching TRBD1. V lost 2 bases to trimming and J lost 4 bases; unmatched junction nucleotides: 8. The length of the CDR3 is 16 residues. Germline CDR1 and CDR2: KGHSH and LQKENI. CDR3 in amino acids: CASSPAPQGAGYGYTF. CDR3 nucleotides: TGTGCCAGCTCACCAGCCCCACAGGGGGCTGGCTATGGCTACACCTTC.

The V call is TRBV7-2, the J call TRBJ2-7, with TRBD1 matching over 9 bases. This CDR3 spans 15 amino acids. Unmatched junction bases numbered 5, after V lost 4 bases and J lost 1 base. Germline CDR1 SGHTA, CDR2 FQGNSA. In nucleotides, the CDR3 is TGTGCCAGCAGCTATGGGACAGGGCAGTCCTACGAGCAGTACTTC. Translating gives CASSYGTGQSYEQYF. The variable domain in full, completed from reference TRBV7-2 and TRBJ2-7, reads GAGVSQSPSNKVTEKGKDVELRCDPISGHTALYWYRQSLGQGLEFLIYFQGNSAPDKSGLPSDRFSAERTGGSVSTLTIQRTQQEDSAVYLCASSYGTGQSYEQYFGPGTRLTVT.